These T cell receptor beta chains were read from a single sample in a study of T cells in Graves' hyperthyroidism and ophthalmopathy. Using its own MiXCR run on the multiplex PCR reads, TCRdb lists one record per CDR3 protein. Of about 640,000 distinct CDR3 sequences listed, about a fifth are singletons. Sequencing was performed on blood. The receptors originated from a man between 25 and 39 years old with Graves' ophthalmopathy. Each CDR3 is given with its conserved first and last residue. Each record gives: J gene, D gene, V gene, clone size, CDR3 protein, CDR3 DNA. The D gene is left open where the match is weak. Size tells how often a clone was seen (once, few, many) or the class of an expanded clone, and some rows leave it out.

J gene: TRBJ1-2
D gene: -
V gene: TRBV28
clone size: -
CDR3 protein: CASSTRDKSWYGYTF
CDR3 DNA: TGTGCCAGCAGTACCCGGGACAAATCTTGGTATGGCTACACCTTC

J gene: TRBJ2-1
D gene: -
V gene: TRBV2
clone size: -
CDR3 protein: CASSRRSLGVKFF
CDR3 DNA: TGTGCCAGCAGCCGGAGAAGCCTAGGGGTAAAGTTCTTC

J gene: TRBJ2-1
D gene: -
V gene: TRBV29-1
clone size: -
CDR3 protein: CSVEGDPAYEQFF
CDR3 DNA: TGCAGCGTTGAAGGGGACCCGGCATATGAGCAGTTCTTC

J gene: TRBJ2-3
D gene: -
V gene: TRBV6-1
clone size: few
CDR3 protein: CASSDPPYSAGSDTQYF
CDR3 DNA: TGTGCCAGCAGTGACCCTCCCTATTCCGCGGGATCCGATACGCAGTATTTT

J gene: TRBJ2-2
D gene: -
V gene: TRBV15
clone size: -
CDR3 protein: CATSRDTGFTGELFF
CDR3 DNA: TGTGCCACCAGCAGAGACACAGGGTTTACCGGGGAGCTGTTTTTT

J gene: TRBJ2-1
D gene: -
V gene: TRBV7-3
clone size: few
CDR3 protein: CASSIIKSGLDEQFF
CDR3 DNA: TGTGCCAGCAGCATAATTAAATCAGGGTTAGATGAGCAGTTCTTC

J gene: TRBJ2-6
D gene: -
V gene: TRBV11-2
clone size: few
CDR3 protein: CASSSHGTADPNVLTF
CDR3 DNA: TGTGCCAGCAGTTCTCACGGGACGGCAGACCCCAACGTCCTGACTTTC

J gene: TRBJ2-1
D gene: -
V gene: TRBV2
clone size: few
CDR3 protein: CASSVGQSNEQFF
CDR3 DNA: TGTGCCAGCAGTGTTGGACAGAGCAATGAGCAGTTCTTC

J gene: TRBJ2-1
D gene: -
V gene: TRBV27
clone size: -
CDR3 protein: CASSGAGGVNEQFF
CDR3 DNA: TGTGCCAGCAGTGGAGCCGGGGGTGTGAATGAGCAGTTCTTC

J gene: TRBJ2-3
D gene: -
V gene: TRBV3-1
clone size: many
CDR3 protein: CASSQRKGERPDTQYF
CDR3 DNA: TGTGCCAGCAGCCAAAGAAAGGGCGAGAGACCGGATACGCAGTATTTT

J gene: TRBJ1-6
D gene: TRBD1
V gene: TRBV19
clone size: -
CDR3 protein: CASTEDRGNSPLHF
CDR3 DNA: TGTGCCAGTACCGAGGACAGGGGGAATTCACCCCTCCACTTT

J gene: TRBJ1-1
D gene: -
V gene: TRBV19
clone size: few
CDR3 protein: CASSNTLILNTEAFF
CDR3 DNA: TGTGCCAGTAGTAATACCCTTATCTTAAACACTGAAGCTTTCTTT

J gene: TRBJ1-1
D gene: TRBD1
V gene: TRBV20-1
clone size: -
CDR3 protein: CSARRQGPNTEAFF
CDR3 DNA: TGCAGTGCTAGGAGACAGGGGCCGAACACTGAAGCTTTCTTT

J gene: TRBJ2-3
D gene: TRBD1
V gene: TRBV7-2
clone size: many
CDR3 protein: CASSLGQGRSTDTQYF
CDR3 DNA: TGTGCCAGCAGCCTTGGACAGGGTCGGAGCACAGATACGCAGTATTTT

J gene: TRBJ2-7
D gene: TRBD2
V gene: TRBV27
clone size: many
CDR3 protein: CASSLSGGPYEQYF
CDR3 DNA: TGTGCCAGCTCACTTAGCGGGGGTCCCTACGAGCAGTACTTC

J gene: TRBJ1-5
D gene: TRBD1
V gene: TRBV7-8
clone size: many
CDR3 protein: CASSPDRANQPQHF
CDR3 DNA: TGTGCCAGCAGCCCGGACAGGGCTAATCAGCCCCAGCATTTT

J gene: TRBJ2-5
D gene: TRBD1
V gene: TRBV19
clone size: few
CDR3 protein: CASRTGTGGSETQYF
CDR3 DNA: TGTGCCAGTAGGACCGGGACAGGGGGCTCCGAGACCCAGTACTTC

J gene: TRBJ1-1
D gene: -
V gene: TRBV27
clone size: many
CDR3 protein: CASSSSRGNTEAFF
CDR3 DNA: TGTGCCAGCAGTTCCTCAAGAGGCAACACTGAAGCTTTCTTT

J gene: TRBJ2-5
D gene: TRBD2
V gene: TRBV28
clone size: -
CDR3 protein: CASSLWIRRLAGEQETQYF
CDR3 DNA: TGTGCCAGCAGTTTATGGATAAGGAGGCTAGCGGGAGAGCAAGAGACCCAGTACTTC

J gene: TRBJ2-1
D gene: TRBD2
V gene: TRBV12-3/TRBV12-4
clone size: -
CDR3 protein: CASMGSGNDEQFF
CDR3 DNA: TGTGCCAGCATGGGAAGCGGGAACGATGAGCAGTTCTTC

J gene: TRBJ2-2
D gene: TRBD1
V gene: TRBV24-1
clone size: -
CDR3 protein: CATSDFRTGGPGELFF
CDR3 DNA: TGTGCCACCAGTGATTTCCGGACAGGGGGCCCCGGGGAGCTGTTTTTT

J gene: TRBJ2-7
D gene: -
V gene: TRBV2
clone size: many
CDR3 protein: CASSEGTRTPNYEQYF
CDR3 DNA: TGTGCCAGCAGTGAAGGGACCCGGACGCCCAATTACGAGCAGTACTTC

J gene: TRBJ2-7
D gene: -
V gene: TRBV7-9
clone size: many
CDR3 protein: CASSFALEQYF
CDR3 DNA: TGTGCCAGCAGCTTTGCCCTCGAGCAGTACTTC

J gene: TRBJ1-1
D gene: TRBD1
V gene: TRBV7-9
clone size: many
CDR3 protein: CASSPTGIAEAFF
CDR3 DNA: TGTGCCAGCAGCCCGACAGGGATTGCTGAAGCTTTCTTT

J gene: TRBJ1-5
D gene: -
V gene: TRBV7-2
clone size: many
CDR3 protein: CASSFSGSSNQPQHF
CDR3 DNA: TGTGCCAGCAGCTTCTCTGGATCTAGCAATCAGCCCCAGCATTTT

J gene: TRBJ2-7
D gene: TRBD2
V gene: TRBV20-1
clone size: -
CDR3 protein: CSAQSGSSYEQYF
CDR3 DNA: TGCAGTGCGCAAAGCGGGAGCTCCTACGAGCAGTACTTC

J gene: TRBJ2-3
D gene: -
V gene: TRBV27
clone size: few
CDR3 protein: CASSLGDHTDTQYF
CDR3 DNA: TGTGCCAGCAGTTTAGGGGACCACACAGATACGCAGTATTTT

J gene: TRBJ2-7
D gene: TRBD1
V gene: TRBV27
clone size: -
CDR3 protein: CASSRDRGVPSYEQYF
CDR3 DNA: TGTGCCAGCTCCCGGGACAGGGGGGTTCCCTCCTACGAGCAGTACTTC

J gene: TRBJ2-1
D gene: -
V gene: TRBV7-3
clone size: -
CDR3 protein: CASSLSGSHGNEQFF
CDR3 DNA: TGTGCCAGCAGCTTAAGCGGGTCCCACGGTAATGAGCAGTTCTTC

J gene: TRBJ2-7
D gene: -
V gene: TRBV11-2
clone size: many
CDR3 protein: CASSVSTDSYEQYF
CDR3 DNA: TGTGCCAGCAGCGTCTCGACTGACTCCTACGAGCAGTACTTC

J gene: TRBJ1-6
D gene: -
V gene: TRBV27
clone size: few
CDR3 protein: CASGKPGRGSSLHF
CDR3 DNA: TGTGCCAGCGGTAAACCGGGACGGGGTTCTTCCCTCCACTTT

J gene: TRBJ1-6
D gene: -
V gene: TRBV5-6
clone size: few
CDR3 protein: CASSLASDRRNSPLHF
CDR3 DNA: TGTGCCAGCAGCTTGGCCAGCGACAGAAGGAATTCACCCCTCCACTTT

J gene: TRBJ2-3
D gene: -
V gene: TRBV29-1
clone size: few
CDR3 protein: CSLYTDTQYF
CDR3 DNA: TGCAGCCTATATACAGATACGCAGTATTTT

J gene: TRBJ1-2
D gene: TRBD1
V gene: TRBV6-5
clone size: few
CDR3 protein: CASSYPGTGNYGYTF
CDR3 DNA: TGTGCCAGCAGTTACCCCGGGACAGGGAACTATGGCTACACCTTC

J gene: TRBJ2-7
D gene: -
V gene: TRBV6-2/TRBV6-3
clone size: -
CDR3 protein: CASSYVGTSYEQYF
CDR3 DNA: TGTGCCAGCAGTTACGTAGGGACCTCCTACGAGCAGTACTTC

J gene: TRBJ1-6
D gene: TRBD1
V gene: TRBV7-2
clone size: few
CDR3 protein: CASSARTGFVPPLHF
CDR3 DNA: TGTGCCAGCAGCGCCCGGACAGGTTTTGTCCCACCCCTCCACTTT